This T cell receptor (beta chain) stems from a study of cytomegalovirus exposure and HLA in healthy donors. Overall study results and limits: Reported results showed that the classifier diagnosed cytomegalovirus status with high specificity and sensitivity.

The CDR3 spans 14 residues. The germline V gene encodes CDR1 MNHEY and CDR2 SMNVEV (reference sequence). Comments on this clone: The antigen remains undetermined. The junction does not match germline at one end; this may be a read error.

The study ran its PCR with 60 Vbeta and 13 Jbeta primers. Assay used: immunoSEQ multiplex PCR; TCRdb lists only in-frame clones, some missing. The profile shows 160,000 or so clones, roughly 85% of them singletons. The receptor was derived from a middle-aged man in good health and CMV-seronegative. The sample comprised PBMCs. This chain uses TRBV27 with TRBJ2-6, with D possibly matching TRBD1 (5 bases). The CDR3 bases are TGTGCCAGCAGGACCAACTCTGGGGCCAACGGCCTGACTTTC. Protein sequence: CASRTNSGANGLTF.